These 18 T cell receptor beta chains were all obtained from the same sample, sequenced in a study of T cell responses to AZD1222 COVID-19 vaccine. Libraries were prepared by immunoSEQ multiplex PCR; TCRdb keeps only in-frame clonotypes and omits some of them. The sample holds about 97,000 clones, about 85% seen once. Sequences were derived from peripheral blood, sampled on day 0 of AZD1222 vaccination. The source of these receptors is an adult in good health.

This chain links TRBV12-3 or TRBV12-4 with TRBJ2-7, with 7 bases lining up with TRBD1. The CDR3 spans 13 residues. With 8 bases clipped from V and 0 bases from J, the junction kept 4 bases outside the gene matches. The CDR3 coding sequence is TGTGCCAGCTCCCGGGACAGCTCCTACGAGCAGTACTTC. It encodes CASSRDSSYEQYF.

V and J are TRBV10-3 and TRBJ1-5; D might be TRBD1 (6 bases). V was cut by 4 bases and J by 5 bases, with 15 bases left in between. Germline V lookup: CDR1 ENHRY, CDR2 SYGVKD. This CDR3 region has 15 residues. The CDR3 here is CAISADLNRDQPQHF. The CDR3 DNA follows: TGTGCCATCAGTGCGGACCTTAACAGGGATCAGCCCCAGCATTTT.

The chain joins TRBV9 to TRBJ1-1; D may be TRBD1 (6 bases). V was clipped by 0 bases and J by 8 bases, with 14 bases between them. Per the germline V gene, CDR1 is SGDLS and CDR2 is YYNGEE. This CDR3 has 14 amino acids. The CDR3 nucleotides are TGTGCCAGCAGCGTAGTAGGGGGAGAGAGCGAAGCTTTCTTT. Its translation: CASSVVGGESEAFF.

This rearrangement joins TRBV5-1 to TRBJ1-2, with 7 bases matching TRBD1. The junction had 6 bases not matched to a gene; V was cut back by 4 bases and J by 6 bases. CDR1 SGHRS and CDR2 YFSETQ come from the germline V gene. This CDR3 is 13 amino acids long. The DNA for the CDR3 is TGCGCCAGCAGCATAGCAGGGGGACATGGCTACACCTTC. It translates to CASSIAGGHGYTF.

The chain combines TRBV5-4 with TRBJ2-7; no clear D. Germline V gene sequence: CDR1 SGHNT, CDR2 YYREEE (reference sequence). The length of the CDR3 is 14 residues. The V and J ends lost 2 bases and 6 bases respectively, with 15 bases between them. CDR3 residues: CASSFTISSSEQYF. The CDR3 bases are TGTGCCAGCAGCTTCACCATTAGCTCGTCCGAGCAGTACTTC.

The V gene is TRBV2, the J gene TRBJ1-5; 9 bases align to TRBD1. This CDR3 is 12 amino acids long. In germline, CDR1 is SNHLY, CDR2 FYNNEI. The junction had 1 base not matched to a gene; V was cut back by 7 bases and J by 6 bases. The CDR3 loop is CASMTGGQPQHF. In DNA form, the CDR3 reads TGTGCCAGCATGACAGGGGGTCAGCCCCAGCATTTT.

The CDR3 coding sequence is TGTGCCATCAGTGAGTCGACAGTGAACACTGAAGCTTTCTTT. This encodes CAISESTVNTEAFF. The gene calls are TRBV10-3 and TRBJ1-1; maybe TRBD1 (5 bases). The CDR3 sequence is 14 residues long. V lost 0 bases and J 0 bases, leaving 5 bases between the germline ends. In germline, CDR1 is ENHRY, CDR2 SYGVKD.

The genes are TRBV4-2 and TRBJ1-1, with D maybe TRBD1 (5 bases). This CDR3 region has 14 residues. Germline V CDR1 and CDR2: LGHNA, YNFKEQ. The V gene lost 3 bases and the J gene lost 2 bases, with 10 bases spanning the gap. This CDR3 reads CASSQTTVNTEAFF. The CDR3 DNA is TGTGCCAGCAGCCAGACGACAGTCAACACTGAAGCTTTCTTT.

The V call is TRBV6-1, the J call TRBJ1-2; perhaps TRBD1 as D (5 bases). This CDR3 has 13 amino acids. Germline values: CDR1 MNHNS, CDR2 SASEGT. Between the trimmed V and J ends, which lost 1 base and 5 bases, there was a span of 8 bases. The CDR3 coding sequence is TGTGCCAGCAGTGAAGTAGGGACGTATGGCTACACCTTC. As protein: CASSEVGTYGYTF.

This rearrangement joins TRBV29-1 to TRBJ1-5; D may be TRBD1 (5 bases). V was trimmed by 1 base and J by 4 bases, leaving 8 bases between them. The CDR3 has 13 amino acids. CDR1 SQVTM and CDR2 ANQGSEA come from the germline V gene. The CDR3 reads CSVEAGGNQPQHF. CDR3 DNA sequence: TGCAGCGTTGAAGCGGGGGGTAATCAGCCCCAGCATTTT.

The chain couples TRBV19 to TRBJ2-1; the match to TRBD2 covers 13 bases. The germline V gene has CDR1 LNHDA and CDR2 SQIVND (reference sequence). The CDR3 loop spans 15 amino acids. V lost 5 bases and J lost 8; bases outside the gene matches: 6. As DNA, the CDR3 is TGTGCCAGTAGTCCCTGGACTAGCGGGAGAGATGAGCAGTTCTTC. Protein sequence: CASSPWTSGRDEQFF.

This clone was counted once. The rearrangement uses TRBV6-2 or TRBV6-3 and TRBJ1-1, with D maybe TRBD1 (6 bases). The germline V gene has CDR1 MNHEY and CDR2 SVGEGT. The CDR3 is made up of 12 amino acids. V dropped 0 bases and J dropped 7 bases, with 6 bases sitting between them. The CDR3 loop is CASSYSQGEAFF. The CDR3 bases are TGTGCCAGCAGTTACTCACAGGGTGAAGCTTTCTTT.

The chain joins TRBV29-1 to TRBJ1-2; a possible D gene is TRBD1 (6 bases). With 6 bases removed from V and 0 bases from J, the gap between germline ends came to 23 bases. Germline loops: CDR1 SQVTM, CDR2 ANQGSEA. There are 17 residues in the CDR3. This chain's CDR3 is CSVRGDSGGLPNYGYTF. The CDR3 DNA is TGCAGCGTGAGGGGCGACAGTGGGGGCCTGCCTAACTATGGCTACACCTTC.

The chain is built from TRBV9 and TRBJ2-7, with TRBD2 identical over 7 bases. Trimming at V came to 2 bases and at J to 2 bases, leaving 13 bases not matched to a gene. CDR3 length: 17 residues. CDR1 is SGDLS, CDR2 YYNGEE, per germline. The CDR3, as DNA: TGTGCCAGCAGCGTGGGGTCCGGGGCTAGCGGACCCTACGAGCAGTACTTC. Encoded protein: CASSVGSGASGPYEQYF.

This chain uses TRBV7-2 with TRBJ2-7; D ambiguous. Trimming removed 2 bases at V and 0 bases at J, with 14 bases between. The germline gives CDR1 SGHTA, CDR2 FQGNSA. The CDR3 covers 16 residues. As DNA, the CDR3 is TGTGCCAGCAGCTTAATATTTTCGGTCACCTCCTACGAGCAGTACTTC. Translated: CASSLIFSVTSYEQYF.

V and J are TRBV19 and TRBJ2-7; 8 bases align to TRBD1. The V gene end was trimmed by 6 bases and the J gene end by 0 bases; junction bases not matched to a gene: 7. The length of the CDR3 is 15 residues. Germline V gene data show CDR1 as LNHDA and CDR2 as SQIVND (reference sequence). The CDR3 loop reads CASSPRQGRSYEQYF. CDR3 DNA: TGTGCCAGTAGCCCTCGACAGGGGCGCTCCTACGAGCAGTACTTC.

The chain carries TRBV5-1 and TRBJ2-5; D is perhaps TRBD2 (5 bases). This CDR3 has 16 amino acids. The ends were cut back, 3 bases at V and 5 bases at J, with 20 bases in the middle. CDR1 SGHRS and CDR2 YFSETQ come from the germline V gene. The DNA of the CDR3 is TGCGCCAGCAGCTCGGACCTAGGGAGCCGAGGGGAGACCCAGTACTTC. Translation gives CASSSDLGSRGETQYF.

The genes are TRBV29-1 and TRBJ1-1, with D possibly matching TRBD1 (6 bases). V lost 4 bases and J lost 1, with 19 bases in between. CDR3 length: 16 residues. The germline V gene encodes CDR1 SQVTM and CDR2 ANQGSEA. The CDR3 DNA is TGCAGCGTTGTCGGGGGGGCGACCCTGGGGAACACTGAAGCTTTCTTT. Its translation is CSVVGGATLGNTEAFF.